A selection of T cell receptor beta chains follows, all from one sample in a study of blood T cell repertoires in COVID-19. Data came from immunoSEQ multiplex PCR; TCRdb stores just in-frame clones and leaves some out. The table lists around 300,000 clones, approximately 93% of them singletons. The sequencing input was peripheral blood. These receptors were taken from a woman aged 25 to 39 with COVID-19, enrolled during active disease. Each CDR3 is given with its conserved first and last residue. The order of the fields is V gene, clone size, CDR3 protein. Clone size is given for some rows only: seen once, a few or many times, or a class if the clone is expanded.

TRBV28	.	CASSPGGGLEGYTF
TRBV10-2	.	CASSEADTNYGYTF
TRBV5-1	.	CASSLKQGNTEAFF
TRBV5-1	few	CASSWAPPDGYTF
TRBV27	.	CASSGGDSNQPQHF
TRBV4-2	.	CASSPGGSNQPQHF
TRBV12-3/TRBV12-4	.	CASSFGENYGYTF
TRBV7-8	.	CASSRWAGDGYTF
TRBV6-5	.	CASSYWVTGDTEAFF
TRBV19	.	CASGPEAFF
TRBV29-1	.	CSVVGGADTEAFF
TRBV10-3	.	CAIRHQGSAGELFF